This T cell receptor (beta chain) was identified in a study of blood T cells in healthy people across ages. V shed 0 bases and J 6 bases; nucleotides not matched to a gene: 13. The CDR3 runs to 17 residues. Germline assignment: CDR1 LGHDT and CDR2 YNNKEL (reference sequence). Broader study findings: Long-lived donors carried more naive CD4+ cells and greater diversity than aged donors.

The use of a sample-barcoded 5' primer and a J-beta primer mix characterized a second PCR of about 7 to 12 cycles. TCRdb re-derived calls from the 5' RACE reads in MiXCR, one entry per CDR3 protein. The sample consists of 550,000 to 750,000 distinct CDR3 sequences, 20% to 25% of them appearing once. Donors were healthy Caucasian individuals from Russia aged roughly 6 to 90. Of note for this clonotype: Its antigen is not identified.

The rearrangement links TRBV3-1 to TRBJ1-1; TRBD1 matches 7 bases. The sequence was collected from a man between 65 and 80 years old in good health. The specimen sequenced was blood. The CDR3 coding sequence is TGTGCCAGCAGCCAAGATATTACCGGGACAGCCCGGGCTGAAGCTTTCTTT. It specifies CASSQDITGTARAEAFF.